These 12 T cell receptor beta chains were all obtained from the same sample, sequenced in a study of T cell responses to AZD1222 COVID-19 vaccine. TCRdb's table, derived via immunoSEQ multiplex PCR, lists solely in-frame clones and lacks some. The sample records about 100,000 clones, about 86% being singletons. The input for sequencing was peripheral blood, taken on day 0 of AZD1222 vaccination. The receptor source for this set is an adult in good health.

The V gene is TRBV2, the J gene TRBJ2-7; TRBD1 aligns across 7 bases. Germline V gene lookup returns CDR1 SNHLY and CDR2 FYNNEI. V was pared by 6 bases and J by 0 bases, with 11 bases of the junction left unmatched. The CDR3 contains 16 residues. The CDR3 protein is CASRPPDRANSYEQYF. In DNA, the CDR3 is TGTGCCAGCAGACCTCCCGACAGGGCAAACTCCTACGAGCAGTACTTC.

The rearrangement joins TRBV7-9 to TRBJ2-7, with 7 bases lining up with TRBD1. CDR3 length: 13 amino acids. CDR1 is SEHNR and CDR2 is FQNEAQ in the germline V gene (reference sequence). V lost 5 bases and J lost 3; bases outside the gene matches: 4. The CDR3 spells CASSKQGFYEQYF. In DNA, the CDR3 is TGTGCCAGCAGCAAACAGGGGTTCTACGAGCAGTACTTC.

The chain links TRBV29-1 to TRBJ1-2; D possibly corresponds to TRBD1 (6 bases). V lost 6 bases to trimming and J lost 3 bases, with 20 bases between them. This CDR3 region has 15 residues. Germline V gene data show CDR1 as SQVTM and CDR2 as ANQGSEA. In DNA, the CDR3 is TGCAGCGTCCTACAGGGTGCCCGCTCAGACTATGGCTACACCTTC. Translation gives CSVLQGARSDYGYTF. Full variable domain (rest looked up from reference TRBV29-1 and TRBJ1-2): SAVISQKPSRDICQRGTSLTIQCQVDSQVTMMFWYRQQPGQSLTLIATANQGSEATYESGFVIDKFPISRPNLTFSTLTVSNMSPEDSSIYLCSVLQGARSDYGYTFGSGTRLTVV.

This clone appeared once. Other DNA sequences from this sample encode an identical CDR3 as well. The chain couples TRBV5-4 to TRBJ1-5; no clear D. The CDR3 contains 15 residues. Germline lookup yields CDR1 SGHNT and CDR2 YYREEE (reference sequence). V lost 0 bases and J 0 bases, leaving 7 bases between the germline ends. The CDR3, as DNA: TGTGCCAGCAGCTTGGACGGGAATAGCAATCAGCCCCAGCATTTT. Translating gives CASSLDGNSNQPQHF.

This sequence joins TRBV7-2 and TRBJ2-1; 12 bases are a match to TRBD2. CDR1 is SGHTA, CDR2 FQGNSA, per germline. The V and J ends lost 3 bases and 7 bases, in that order; junction bases with no gene match: 10. CDR3 length: 17 residues. The CDR3: CASSFFSRLAGDNEQFF. The CDR3 DNA reads TGTGCCAGCAGCTTTTTCTCTCGACTAGCGGGGGATAATGAGCAGTTCTTC. Full variable domain (rest looked up from reference TRBV7-2 and TRBJ2-1): GAGVSQSPSNKVTEKGKDVELRCDPISGHTALYWYRQSLGQGLEFLIYFQGNSAPDKSGLPSDRFSAERTGGSVSTLTIQRTQQEDSAVYLCASSFFSRLAGDNEQFFGPGTRLTVL.

This rearrangement joins TRBV13 to TRBJ1-3; D may be TRBD1 (6 bases). Trimming left V 5 bases short and J 2 bases short, with 10 bases between. This CDR3 region has 14 residues. Per the germline V gene, CDR1 is PRHDT and CDR2 is FYEKMQ (reference sequence). The CDR3 loop reads CASSLQGTGNTIYF. CDR3 bases: TGTGCCAGCAGCCTTCAGGGGACTGGAAACACCATATATTTT.

The chain has TRBV19 and TRBJ2-3; either TRBD1 or TRBD2 may supply D (5 bases each). This CDR3 is built from 14 residues. CDR1 LNHDA and CDR2 SQIVND come from the germline V gene (reference sequence). Trimming cost V 1 base and J 10 bases, with 15 bases left between them. CDR3 sequence: CASSIAGLQKAQYF. CDR3 coding DNA: TGTGCCAGTAGTATAGCGGGGCTTCAGAAGGCGCAGTATTTT.

This chain connects TRBV19 to TRBJ1-1, with TRBD1 matching over 8 bases. After removal of 6 bases from V and 0 bases from J, the junction contained 3 bases not matched to a gene. The CDR3 contains 14 residues. In germline, CDR1 is LNHDA, CDR2 SQIVND (reference sequence). This CDR3 reads CASRGQGLNTEAFF. DNA of the CDR3: TGTGCCAGTAGAGGACAGGGCCTGAACACTGAAGCTTTCTTT.

The gene calls are TRBV3-1 (or the pseudogene TRBV3-2) and TRBJ2-3, with D perhaps being TRBD1 or TRBD2 (5 bases each). The germline gives CDR1 LGHDT, CDR2 YNNKEL (reference sequence). This CDR3 is built from 13 residues. V was shortened by 0 bases and J by 9 bases, with 10 bases between the two germline ends. The CDR3: CASSQDTWDTQYF. The CDR3 nucleotides read TGTGCCAGCAGCCAAGATACATGGGACACGCAGTATTTT.

This clone was found once. This sequence joins TRBV7-6 and TRBJ1-5, with D possibly being TRBD1 (6 bases). V was shortened by 9 bases and J by 0 bases, with 15 bases between the two germline ends. This CDR3 has 15 residues. Per the germline V gene, CDR1 is SGHVS and CDR2 is FNYEAQ. The CDR3 loop reads CASAKGGDSNQPQHF. CDR3 sequence (DNA): TGTGCCAGTGCTAAGGGGGGAGATAGCAATCAGCCCCAGCATTTT.

The chain employs TRBV11-3 and TRBJ2-1; 7 bases are shared with TRBD2. The CDR3 contains 14 residues. V was clipped by 1 base and J by 8 bases; unmatched bases: 5. Germline V gene sequence: CDR1 SGHNT, CDR2 YENEEA. This CDR3 is CASSLGGGEDEQFF. The CDR3 coding sequence is TGTGCCAGCAGCTTAGGTGGGGGGGAGGATGAGCAGTTCTTC. The entire variable domain, with the rest obtained from reference TRBV11-3 and TRBJ2-1, is as follows: EAGVVQSPRYKIIEKKQPVAFWCNPISGHNTLYWYLQNLGQGPELLIRYENEEAVDDSQLPKDRFSAERLKGVDSTLKIQPAELGDSAVYLCASSLGGGEDEQFFGPGTRLTVL.

This clone has just a few counts. The chain joins TRBV5-4 to TRBJ1-2; 7 bases are a match to TRBD1. The CDR3 extends over 14 amino acids. Trimming at V came to 4 bases and at J to 4 bases, leaving 7 bases not matched to a gene. Germline V CDR1 and CDR2: SGHNT, YYREEE (reference sequence). CDR3 in amino acids: CASSLETGIYGYTF. The DNA for the CDR3 is TGTGCCAGCAGCCTAGAGACAGGGATCTATGGCTACACCTTC.